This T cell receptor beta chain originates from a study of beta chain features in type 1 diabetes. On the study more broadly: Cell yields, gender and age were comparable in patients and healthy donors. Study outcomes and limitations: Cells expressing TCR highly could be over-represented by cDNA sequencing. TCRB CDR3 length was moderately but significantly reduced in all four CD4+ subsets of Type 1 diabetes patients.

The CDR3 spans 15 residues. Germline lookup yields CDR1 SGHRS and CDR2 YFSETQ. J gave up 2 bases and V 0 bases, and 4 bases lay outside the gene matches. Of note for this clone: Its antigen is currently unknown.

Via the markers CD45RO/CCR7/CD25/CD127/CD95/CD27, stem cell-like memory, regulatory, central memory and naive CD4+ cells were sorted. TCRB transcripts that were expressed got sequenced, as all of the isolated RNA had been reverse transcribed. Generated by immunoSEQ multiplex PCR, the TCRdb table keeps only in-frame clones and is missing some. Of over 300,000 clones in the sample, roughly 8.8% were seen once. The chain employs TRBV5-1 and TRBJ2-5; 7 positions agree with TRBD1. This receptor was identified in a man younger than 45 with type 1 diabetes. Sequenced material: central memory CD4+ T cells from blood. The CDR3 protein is CASSLATGLQETQYF. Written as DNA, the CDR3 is TGCGCCAGCAGCTTGGCGACAGGGCTACAAGAGACCCAGTACTTC.